Sequencing of this T cell receptor (beta chain) was carried out in a study of regulatory T cells in long-lasting Graves disease. This CDR3 has 11 residues. The germline V gene has CDR1 SEHNR and CDR2 FQNEAQ (reference sequence). Investigators prepared the TCR beta libraries by applying iRepertoire HTBI primers and Arm-PCR of CDR3 regions. One entry per CDR3 protein results from TCRdb running MiXCR on the multiplex PCR reads. The repertoire consists of 350,000 to 500,000 distinct CDR3 sequences, with 11% to 15% occurring once and the leading ten covering about a sixth. Indicated time point: newly diagnosed GD, antithyroid drugs for less than 3 months. PBMC RNA served as the TCR library source. The sample holds many counts of this clonotype. The junction does not match germline at one end; this may be a read error. The sample was also linked to a second study, of T cells in Graves' hyperthyroidism and ophthalmopathy.

V is TRBV7-9 and J is TRBJ2-7, with 7 bases that match TRBD1. The sequence came from a woman aged 45-59 years with Graves disease. This specimen consisted of peripheral blood mononuclear cells (PBMCs), obtained at new diagnosis, from a patient treated with antithyroid drugs. The CDR3 sequence: CASSLRQGPIF. DNA of the CDR3: TGTGCCAGCAGCTTACGACAGGGCCCTATTTTC.